This entry is about one T cell receptor (beta chain). This record belongs to a study of T cell responses to AZD1222 COVID-19 vaccine. The trim removed 6 bases at V and 4 bases at J, leaving 8 bases unmatched. There are 15 residues in the CDR3. CDR1 is MDHEN and CDR2 is SYDVKM in the germline V gene. Libraries were prepared by immunoSEQ multiplex PCR; TCRdb keeps only in-frame clonotypes and omits some of them. The sample has roughly 80,000 clones; about 91% are singletons. This chain joins TRBV28 and TRBJ2-7; 11 bases match TRBD2. The sequence was obtained from an adult in good health. Source: peripheral blood, taken on day 0 of AZD1222 vaccination. The DNA for the CDR3 is TGTGCCAGCAGGGGGGTTAGCGGGAGGGCTTACGAGCAGTACTTC. Protein: CASRGVSGRAYEQYF.